This T cell receptor (beta chain) comes out of a study of blood T cell repertoires in COVID-19. Overall study context: T cells, B-cell-depleted T cells, or PBMCs supplied cDNA or gDNA.

This clone was detected many times. Per the original methods: Amplification from reference gene primers served as the basis for estimated nucleated cell counts. The data were produced by immunoSEQ multiplex PCR, yet TCRdb's version contains in-frame clones alone and is incomplete. V, J and clone size are taken as reported in that table, and D and trimming were inferred from the DNA itself. This table has about 160,000 clones, more than 80% appearing once. Germline CDR1 SGDLS, CDR2 YYNGEE. Trimming pared 0 bases from V and 5 bases from J, leaving 15 bases between. CDR3 length: 15 residues. Material for sequencing was peripheral blood. V is TRBV9 and J is TRBJ2-7, with a possible D match to TRBD1 (8 bases). The sequence was obtained from a human donor in a cohort sampled during active COVID-19. CDR3 in amino acids: CASSVVGQGGDEQYF. CDR3 DNA sequence: TGTGCCAGCAGCGTAGTTGGACAGGGAGGGGACGAGCAGTACTTC.